The subject of this entry is one T cell receptor (beta chain). Its antigen is currently unknown. Germline loops: CDR1 MDHEN, CDR2 SYDVKM. The CDR3 loop spans 18 amino acids. V shed 4 bases and J 0 bases; nucleotides not matched to a gene: 8. This specimen comes from a study of T cell responses to AZD1222 COVID-19 vaccine. Study conclusions and caveats: CD4 TCRs associated with vaccination spanned spike, dominating at 160-218 and 743-854. The donor group comprised mostly white British people and more females; the analysis possibly underestimated clonal diversity. None of the repertoires were sampled until the peak T cell response had passed.

Libraries were prepared by immunoSEQ multiplex PCR; TCRdb keeps only in-frame clonotypes and omits some of them. The data show about 110,000 clones, about 91% seen once. The sequence came from an adult in good health. The source material was peripheral blood, sampled on day 0 of AZD1222 vaccination. V usage is TRBV28 and J usage is TRBJ2-4, with TRBD2 matching 11 bases. The CDR3 nucleotides are TGTGCCAGCAGTTACCTAGCGGGGGGCCCTATAGCCAAAAACATTCAGTACTTC. Its translation: CASSYLAGGPIAKNIQYF.